This T cell receptor (beta chain) was sequenced in a study of T cell responses to AZD1222 COVID-19 vaccine. Study-level points and caveats: The peak T cell response came first, and repertoires were sampled only after it.

The V end was cut by 1 base, the J end by 4 bases, with 10 bases between. Germline CDR1 and CDR2: LGHNA and YSLEER. CDR3 size: 14 residues. Generated by immunoSEQ multiplex PCR, the TCRdb table keeps only in-frame clones and is missing some. Of 100,000 or so clones listed, roughly 85% are singletons. Note on this clone: Its antigen remains unknown.

This chain joins TRBV4-3 and TRBJ1-2; tentative D call: TRBD1 (5 bases). The material sequenced was peripheral blood, taken on day 0 of AZD1222 vaccination. This clonotype originated in an adult in good health. The CDR3 sequence is CASSQGQGPYGYTF. Written as DNA, the CDR3 is TGCGCCAGCAGCCAAGGGCAGGGTCCCTATGGCTACACCTTC.